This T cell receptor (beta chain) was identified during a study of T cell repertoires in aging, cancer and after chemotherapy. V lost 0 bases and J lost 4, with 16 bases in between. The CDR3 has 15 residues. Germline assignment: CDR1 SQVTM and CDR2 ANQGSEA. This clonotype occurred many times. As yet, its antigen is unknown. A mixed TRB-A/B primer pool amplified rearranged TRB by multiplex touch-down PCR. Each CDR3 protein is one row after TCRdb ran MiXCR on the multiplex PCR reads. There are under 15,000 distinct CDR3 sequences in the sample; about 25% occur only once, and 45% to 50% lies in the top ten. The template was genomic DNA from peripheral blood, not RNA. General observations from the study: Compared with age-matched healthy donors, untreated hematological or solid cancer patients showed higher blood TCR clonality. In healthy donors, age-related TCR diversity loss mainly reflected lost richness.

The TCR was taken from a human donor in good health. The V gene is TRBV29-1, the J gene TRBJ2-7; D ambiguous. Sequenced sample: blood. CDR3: CSVEEGTRIPYEQYF. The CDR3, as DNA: TGCAGCGTTGAAGAGGGCACCCGCATTCCTTACGAGCAGTACTTC.